Below, one TCR beta chain is given with its context. Its antigen is undetermined. The data were obtained in a study of T cell responses to AZD1222 COVID-19 vaccine. Regarding the study as a whole: Clonal diversity was possibly underestimated, and the donors were mostly white British, with more females. Just a handful of AZD1222 recipients tested seropositive at baseline.

Measured with immunoSEQ multiplex PCR; TCRdb has only the in-frame clones, and not every one. The sample records roughly 120,000 clones, 88% being singletons. V lost 0 bases and J 1 base, leaving 9 bases between the germline ends. This CDR3 has 15 amino acids. Looked up from germline, CDR1 is LGHNA and CDR2 is YSLEER. The chain carries TRBV4-3 and TRBJ1-2; D is undetermined. Sequencing was performed on peripheral blood, taken 28 days after the second AZD1222 dose. This TCR was recovered from an adult who received the AZD1222 COVID-19 vaccine. CDR3 sequence (DNA): TGCGCCAGCAGCCAAGATGTTCTGGGTAACTATGGCTACACCTTC. This sequence encodes CASSQDVLGNYGYTF.